The subject of this entry is one T cell receptor (beta chain). The data derive from a study of shared clonotypes between healthy human individuals. V gave up 1 base and J gave up 1 base; unmatched junction bases: 12. The CDR3 runs 18 residues. Germline loops: CDR1 SGHVS, CDR2 FNYEAQ. Clones were sequenced by immunoSEQ multiplex PCR, and TCRdb holds only the in-frame ones, with some missing. The sample holds over 850,000 clones, roughly 74% seen once. The sequencing input was memory CD4+ T cells from PBMCs. Subset given: CD45RA-negative fraction. The rearrangement uses TRBV7-6 and TRBJ2-5; 7 nucleotides match TRBD2. The receptor was isolated from a man between 18 and 35 years old in good health. Some clones in this sample may be carry-over from other donors' samples. CDR3 sequence reads: CASSLGTIYLAGQETQYF. In DNA form, the CDR3 reads TGTGCCAGCAGCTTAGGGACGATCTATTTAGCGGGCCAAGAGACCCAGTACTTC.